This T cell receptor beta chain was profiled in a study of T cells after yellow fever vaccination. For the study at large: Fractions containing few cells were prepared with SMART-Seq v4 Ultra Low Input.

Trimming shortened V by 0 bases and J by 3 bases, and 3 bases separated the two germline ends. This CDR3 has 14 residues. Germline V lookup: CDR1 MNHEY, CDR2 SVGAGI. General study results and limits: A secondary response was less intense yet reached its peak sooner, at day 5 versus 15.

UMIs were added to TCR cDNA along with a universal primer site when it was made by 5'RACE template switching. TCRdb reprocessed the 5' RACE reads via MiXCR and lists one record per CDR3 protein. The table has 400,000 to 650,000 distinct CDR3 sequences, roughly a fifth seen once. This clonotype was counted once. Its antigen is unidentified. The starting material was PBMCs, obtained less than 25 days after the first yellow fever vaccination. The sequence came from a man aged 18 to 35 who received the YFV17D yellow fever vaccine. The chain couples TRBV6-5 to TRBJ1-6; D ambiguous. CDR3 sequence reads: CASSYSDYNSPLHF. CDR3 DNA sequence: TGTGCCAGCAGTTACTCCGACTATAATTCACCCCTCCACTTT.